The T cell receptor (beta chain) under discussion was sequenced for a study of blood T cells in healthy people across ages. About the study: Template switching picked up about one barcoded beta molecule for each two T cells.

Per the germline V gene, CDR1 is SGDLS and CDR2 is YYNGEE. The CDR3 is 14 amino acids. V shed 4 bases, J shed 4 bases, and the junction held 7 bases outside the gene matches. Next came a second PCR, run for about 7 to 12 cycles, which used a sample-barcoded 5' primer along with a J-beta primer mix. MiXCR, applied by TCRdb to the 5' RACE reads, yields one record per CDR3 protein. Of over 600,000 distinct CDR3 sequences listed, more than 50% are singletons. Notes on the study in general: As age increased, TCR beta diversity per million T cells fell in a roughly linear fashion.

This clonotype was observed at least ten times. Its antigen is not identified. The clonotype was recovered from a man aged 35 to 55 in good health. V gene TRBV9 combines with J gene TRBJ1-2; TRBD1 matches 7 bases. The source material was blood. Here the CDR3 reads CASSLNRDSYGYTF. CDR3 coding DNA: TGTGCCAGCAGCCTTAACCGGGACAGCTATGGCTACACCTTC.